This T cell receptor (beta chain) was retrieved from a study of cytomegalovirus exposure and HLA in healthy donors. General observations from the study: TCR beta chains associated with HLA were, in a later analysis, more clonally expanded than equally common others. A few chains tied to CMV proved CMV antigen-specific in vitro. Segments of the TCR beta V type were, in most cases, productive about 90% or about 30% of the time in an earlier analysis. The majority of TCR sequences were rare, yet some public TCRs appeared in many donors.

There are 15 residues in the CDR3. The germline V gene encodes CDR1 SGHTA and CDR2 FQGNSA. Trimming removed 0 bases from V and 1 base from J, with 9 bases in between. On this clone itself: Its matching antigen is unknown.

The PCR used 60 Vbeta and 13 Jbeta primers. Only in-frame clones appear in the TCRdb table, and some are missing; sequencing was by immunoSEQ multiplex PCR. In the table there are around 200,000 clones, roughly 80% of which are singletons. The receptor comes from a man aged 45-65 years in good health and CMV-seronegative. The chain uses TRBV7-2 and TRBJ2-5, with D possibly TRBD1 on 6 matching bases. Input material: PBMCs. CDR3 sequence reads: CASSLAWGLQETQYF. The CDR3 DNA reads TGTGCCAGCAGCTTAGCGTGGGGGCTCCAAGAGACCCAGTACTTC.